A selection of T cell receptor beta chains follows, all from one sample in a study of blood T cell repertoires in COVID-19. The table came from immunoSEQ multiplex PCR; TCRdb's copy has only in-frame clones and leaves some out. In the table there are 250,000 or so clones, less than 85% of which are singletons. The material sequenced was PBMCs or T cells enriched from blood (not recorded which). These receptors came from a man in his sixties who had recovered from COVID-19. CDR3s include the opening cysteine and the closing phenylalanine or tryptophan. D genes are given only for firm matches. Clone size is given for some rows only: seen once, a few or many times, or a class if the clone is expanded.

cdr3_length j_call v_call clone_size d_call cdr3_aa cdr3_nt
14 TRBJ2-7 TRBV10-3 NA NA CAISSDSLSYEQYF TGTGCCATCAGTTCTGACTCGCTCTCCTACGAGCAGTACTTC
16 TRBJ1-1 TRBV5-6 NA TRBD1 CASSPGTGAPGTEAFF TGTGCCAGCAGCCCTGGGACAGGGGCTCCGGGGACTGAAGCTTTCTTT
13 TRBJ1-1 TRBV10-2 few NA CASSETPRGEAFF TGCGCCAGCAGTGAGACCCCCAGGGGTGAAGCTTTCTTT
14 TRBJ1-5 TRBV19 NA NA CASSMFGGHQPQHF TGTGCCAGTAGTATGTTCGGGGGACATCAGCCCCAGCATTTT
14 TRBJ1-1 TRBV29-1 NA NA CSVLWGELNTEAFF TGCAGCGTTTTGTGGGGAGAATTGAACACTGAAGCTTTCTTT
15 TRBJ1-1 TRBV5-5 NA TRBD1 CASSLNGQGHTEAFF TGTGCCAGCAGCTTGAATGGACAGGGGCACACTGAAGCTTTCTTT
14 TRBJ2-7 TRBV19 NA NA CASSIGVEGDEQYF TGTGCCAGTAGTATAGGAGTAGAGGGAGACGAGCAGTACTTC
17 TRBJ1-3 TRBV24-1 NA TRBD1 CATSDFSDRAAGNTIYF TGTGCCACCAGTGATTTTTCGGACAGGGCCGCTGGAAACACCATATATTTT
12 TRBJ1-1 TRBV3-1/TRBV3-2 NA TRBD1 CASSHGDSEAFF TGTGCCAGCAGCCACGGGGACAGTGAAGCTTTCTTT
13 TRBJ2-5 TRBV6-5 NA TRBD2 CASSLAGGKTQYF TGTGCCAGCAGTTTAGCGGGGGGAAAGACCCAGTACTTC
11 TRBJ2-7 TRBV6-5 NA NA CASSTGFEQYF TGTGCCAGCAGCACAGGGTTCGAGCAGTACTTC
15 TRBJ1-2 TRBV5-5 NA TRBD1 CASSLDGTGGYGYTF TGTGCCAGCAGCTTGGATGGGACAGGGGGCTATGGCTACACCTTC
12 TRBJ1-2 TRBV30 NA NA CAWSVSEYGYTF TGTGCCTGGAGTGTTTCGGAGTATGGCTACACCTTC
14 TRBJ1-5 TRBV11-1 NA NA CASSSRQKNQPQHF TGTGCCAGCAGCTCCCGACAGAAGAATCAGCCCCAGCATTTT
15 TRBJ1-3 TRBV3-1/TRBV3-2 NA NA CASSRSRNSGNTIYF TGTGCCAGCAGCCGCAGTCGAAACTCTGGAAACACCATATATTTT